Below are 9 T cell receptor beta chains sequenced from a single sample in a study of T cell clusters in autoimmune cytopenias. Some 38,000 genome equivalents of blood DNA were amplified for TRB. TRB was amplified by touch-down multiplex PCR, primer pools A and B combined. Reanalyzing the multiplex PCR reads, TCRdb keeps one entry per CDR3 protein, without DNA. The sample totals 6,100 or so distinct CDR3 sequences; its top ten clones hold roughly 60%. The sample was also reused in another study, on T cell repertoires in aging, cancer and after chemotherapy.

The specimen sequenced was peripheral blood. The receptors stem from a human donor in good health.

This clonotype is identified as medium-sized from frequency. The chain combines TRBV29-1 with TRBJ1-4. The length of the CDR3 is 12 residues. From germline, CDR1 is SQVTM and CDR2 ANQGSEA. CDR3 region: CSVPSLGGKLFF.

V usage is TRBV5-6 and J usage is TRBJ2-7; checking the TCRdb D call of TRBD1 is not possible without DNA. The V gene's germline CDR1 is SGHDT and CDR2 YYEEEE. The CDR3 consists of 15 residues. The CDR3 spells CASSQLGTGVSEQYF.

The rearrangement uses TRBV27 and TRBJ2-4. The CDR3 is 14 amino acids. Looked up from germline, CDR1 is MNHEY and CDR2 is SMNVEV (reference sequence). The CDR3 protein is CASSLSIAKNIQYF.

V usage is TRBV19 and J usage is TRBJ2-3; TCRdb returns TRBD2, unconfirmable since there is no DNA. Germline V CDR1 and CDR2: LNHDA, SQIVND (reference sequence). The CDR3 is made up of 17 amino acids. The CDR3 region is CASSPRGSAGRTDTQYF.

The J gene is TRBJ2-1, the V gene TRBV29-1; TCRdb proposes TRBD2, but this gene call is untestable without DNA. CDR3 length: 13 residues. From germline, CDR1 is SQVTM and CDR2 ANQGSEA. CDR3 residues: CSDSAGGGNEQFF.

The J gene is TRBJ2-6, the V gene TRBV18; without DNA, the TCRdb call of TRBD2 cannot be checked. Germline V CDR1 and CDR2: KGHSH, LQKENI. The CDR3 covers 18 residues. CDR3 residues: CASSLSGTFLSGANVLTF.

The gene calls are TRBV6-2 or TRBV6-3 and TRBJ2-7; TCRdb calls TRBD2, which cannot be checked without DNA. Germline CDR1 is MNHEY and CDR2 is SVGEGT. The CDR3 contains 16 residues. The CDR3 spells CASSTSGGAGSYEQYF.

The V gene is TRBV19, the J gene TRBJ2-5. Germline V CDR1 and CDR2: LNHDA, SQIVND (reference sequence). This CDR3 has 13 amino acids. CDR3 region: CASSIVTQETQYF.

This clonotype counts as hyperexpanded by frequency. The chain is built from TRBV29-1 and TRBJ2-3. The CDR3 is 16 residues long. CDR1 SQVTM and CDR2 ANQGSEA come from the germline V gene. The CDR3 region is CSVEGGKKDSPYTQYF.